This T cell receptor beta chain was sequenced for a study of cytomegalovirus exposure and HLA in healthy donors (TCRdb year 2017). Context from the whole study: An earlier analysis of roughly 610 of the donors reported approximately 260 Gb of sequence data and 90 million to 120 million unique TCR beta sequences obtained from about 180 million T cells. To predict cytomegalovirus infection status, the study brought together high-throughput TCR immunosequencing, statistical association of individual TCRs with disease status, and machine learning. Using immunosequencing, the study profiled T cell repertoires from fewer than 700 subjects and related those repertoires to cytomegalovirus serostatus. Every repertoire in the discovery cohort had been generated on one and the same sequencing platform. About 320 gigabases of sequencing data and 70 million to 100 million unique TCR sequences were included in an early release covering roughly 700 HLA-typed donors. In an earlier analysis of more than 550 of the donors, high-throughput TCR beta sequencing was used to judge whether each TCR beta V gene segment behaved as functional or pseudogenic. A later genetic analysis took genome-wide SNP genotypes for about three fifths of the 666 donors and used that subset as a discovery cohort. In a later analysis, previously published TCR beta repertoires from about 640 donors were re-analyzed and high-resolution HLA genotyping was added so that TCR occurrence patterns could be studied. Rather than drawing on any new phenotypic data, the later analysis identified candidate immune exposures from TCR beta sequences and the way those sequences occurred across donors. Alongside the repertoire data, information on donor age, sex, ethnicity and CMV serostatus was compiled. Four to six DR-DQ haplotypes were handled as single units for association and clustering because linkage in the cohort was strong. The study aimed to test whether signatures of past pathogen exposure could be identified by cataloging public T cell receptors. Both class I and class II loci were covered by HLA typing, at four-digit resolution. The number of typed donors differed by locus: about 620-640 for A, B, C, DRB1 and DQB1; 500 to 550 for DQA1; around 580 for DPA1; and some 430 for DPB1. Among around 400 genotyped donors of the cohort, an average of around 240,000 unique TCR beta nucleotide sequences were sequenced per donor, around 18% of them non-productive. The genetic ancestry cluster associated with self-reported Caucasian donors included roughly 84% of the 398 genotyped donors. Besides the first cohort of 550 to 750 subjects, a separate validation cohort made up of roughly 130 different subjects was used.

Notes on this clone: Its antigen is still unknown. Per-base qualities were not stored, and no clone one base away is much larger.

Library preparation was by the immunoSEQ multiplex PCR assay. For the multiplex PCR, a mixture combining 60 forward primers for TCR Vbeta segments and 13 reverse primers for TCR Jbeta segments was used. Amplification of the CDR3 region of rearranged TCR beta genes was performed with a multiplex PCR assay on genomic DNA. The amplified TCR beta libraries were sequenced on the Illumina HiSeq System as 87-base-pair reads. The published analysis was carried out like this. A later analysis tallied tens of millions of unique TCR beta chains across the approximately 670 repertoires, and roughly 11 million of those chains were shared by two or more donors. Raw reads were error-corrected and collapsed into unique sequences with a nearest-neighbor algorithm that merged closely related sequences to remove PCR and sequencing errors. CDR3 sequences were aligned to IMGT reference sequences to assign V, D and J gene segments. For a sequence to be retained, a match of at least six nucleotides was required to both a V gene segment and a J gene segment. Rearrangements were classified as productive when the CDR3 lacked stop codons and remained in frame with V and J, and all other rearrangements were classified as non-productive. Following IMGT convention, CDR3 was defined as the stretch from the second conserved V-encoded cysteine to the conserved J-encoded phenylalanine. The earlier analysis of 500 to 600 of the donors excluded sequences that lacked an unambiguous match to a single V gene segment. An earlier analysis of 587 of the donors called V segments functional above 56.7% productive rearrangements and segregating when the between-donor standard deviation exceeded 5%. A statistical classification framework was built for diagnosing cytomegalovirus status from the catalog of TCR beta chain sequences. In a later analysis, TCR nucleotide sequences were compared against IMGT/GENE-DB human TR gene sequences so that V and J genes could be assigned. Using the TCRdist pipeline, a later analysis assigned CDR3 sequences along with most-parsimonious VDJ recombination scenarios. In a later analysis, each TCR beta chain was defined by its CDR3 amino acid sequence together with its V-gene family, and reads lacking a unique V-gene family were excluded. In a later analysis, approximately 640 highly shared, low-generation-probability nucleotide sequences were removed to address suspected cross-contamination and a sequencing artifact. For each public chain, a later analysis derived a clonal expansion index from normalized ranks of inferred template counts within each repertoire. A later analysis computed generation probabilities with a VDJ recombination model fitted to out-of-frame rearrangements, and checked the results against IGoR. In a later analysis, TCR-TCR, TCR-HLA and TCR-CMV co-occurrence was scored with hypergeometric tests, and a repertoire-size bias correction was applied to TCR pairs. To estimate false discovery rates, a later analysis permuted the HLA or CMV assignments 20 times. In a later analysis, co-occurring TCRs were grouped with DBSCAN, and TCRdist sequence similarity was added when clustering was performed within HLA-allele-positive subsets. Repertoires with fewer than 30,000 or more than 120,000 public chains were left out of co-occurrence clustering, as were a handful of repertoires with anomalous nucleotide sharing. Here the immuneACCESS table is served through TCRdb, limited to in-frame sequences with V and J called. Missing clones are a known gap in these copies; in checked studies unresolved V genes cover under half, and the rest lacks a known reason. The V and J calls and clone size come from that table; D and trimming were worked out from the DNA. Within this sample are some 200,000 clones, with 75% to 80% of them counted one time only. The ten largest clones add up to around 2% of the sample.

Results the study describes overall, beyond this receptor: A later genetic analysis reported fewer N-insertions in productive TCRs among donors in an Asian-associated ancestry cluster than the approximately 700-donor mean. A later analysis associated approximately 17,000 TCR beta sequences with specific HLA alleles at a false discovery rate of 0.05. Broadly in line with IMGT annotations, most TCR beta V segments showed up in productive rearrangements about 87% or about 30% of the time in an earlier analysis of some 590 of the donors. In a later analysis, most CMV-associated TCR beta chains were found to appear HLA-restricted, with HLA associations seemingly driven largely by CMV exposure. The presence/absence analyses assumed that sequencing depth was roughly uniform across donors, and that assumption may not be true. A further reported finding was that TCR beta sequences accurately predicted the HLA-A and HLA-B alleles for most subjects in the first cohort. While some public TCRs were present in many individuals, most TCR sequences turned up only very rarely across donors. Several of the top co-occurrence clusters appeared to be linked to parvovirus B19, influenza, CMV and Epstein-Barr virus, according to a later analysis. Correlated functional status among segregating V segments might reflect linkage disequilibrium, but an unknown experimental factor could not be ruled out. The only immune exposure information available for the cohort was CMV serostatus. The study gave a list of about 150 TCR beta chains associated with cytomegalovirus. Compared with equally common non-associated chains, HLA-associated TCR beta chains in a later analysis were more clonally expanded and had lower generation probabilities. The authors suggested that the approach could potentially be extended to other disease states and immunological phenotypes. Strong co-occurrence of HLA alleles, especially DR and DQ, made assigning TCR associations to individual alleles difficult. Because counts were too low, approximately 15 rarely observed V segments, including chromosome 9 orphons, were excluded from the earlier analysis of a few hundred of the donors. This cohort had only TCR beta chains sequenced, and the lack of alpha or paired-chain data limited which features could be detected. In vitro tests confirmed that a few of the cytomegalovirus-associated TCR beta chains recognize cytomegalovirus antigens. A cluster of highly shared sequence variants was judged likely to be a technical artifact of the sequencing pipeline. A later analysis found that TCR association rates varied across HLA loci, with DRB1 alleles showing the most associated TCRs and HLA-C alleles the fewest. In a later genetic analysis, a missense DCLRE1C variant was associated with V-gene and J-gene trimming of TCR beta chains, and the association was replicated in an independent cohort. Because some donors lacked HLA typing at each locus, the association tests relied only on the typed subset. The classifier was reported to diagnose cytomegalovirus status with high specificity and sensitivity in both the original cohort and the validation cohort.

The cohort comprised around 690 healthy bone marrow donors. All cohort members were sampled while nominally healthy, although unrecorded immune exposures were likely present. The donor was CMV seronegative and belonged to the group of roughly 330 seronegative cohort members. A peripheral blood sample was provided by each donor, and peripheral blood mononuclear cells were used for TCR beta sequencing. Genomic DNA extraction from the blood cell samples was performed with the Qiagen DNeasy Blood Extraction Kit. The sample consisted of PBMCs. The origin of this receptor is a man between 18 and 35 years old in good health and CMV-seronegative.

The sequenced DNA: TGTGCCAGCAGCTTGTGGGGAGGTGACAGGGGCAATCAGCCCCAGCATTTT. Translation gives CASSLWGGDRGNQPQHF. The chain is made from TRBV5-6 and TRBJ1-5; TRBD1 agrees with 7 junctional bases. From V the trimming removes 1 base and from J it removes 2 bases, while the gene matches leave 9 bases of the junction unaccounted for. The CDR3, cysteine through phenylalanine, is 17 amino acids long. The CDR3 DNA has 51 bases and is translated from base 1. The germline V gene encodes CDR1 SGHDT and CDR2 YYEEEE.